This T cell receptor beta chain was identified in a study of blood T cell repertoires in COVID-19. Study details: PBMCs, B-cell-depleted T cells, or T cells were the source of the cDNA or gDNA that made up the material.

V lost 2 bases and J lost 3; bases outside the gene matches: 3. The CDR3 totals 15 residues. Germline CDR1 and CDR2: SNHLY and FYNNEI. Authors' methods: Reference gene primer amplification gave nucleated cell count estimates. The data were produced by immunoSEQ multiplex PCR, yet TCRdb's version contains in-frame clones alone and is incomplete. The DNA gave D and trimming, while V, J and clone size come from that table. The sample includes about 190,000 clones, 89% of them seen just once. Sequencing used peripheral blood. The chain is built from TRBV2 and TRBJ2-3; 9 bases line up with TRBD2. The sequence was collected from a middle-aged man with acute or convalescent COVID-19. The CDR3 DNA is TGTGCCAGCAGTGAACTTGGACTAGCGACAGATACGCAGTATTTT. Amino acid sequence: CASSELGLATDTQYF.